The 13 T cell receptor beta chains presented below share a single source sample, sequenced in a study of T-cell reconstitution after alpha-beta-depleted transplantation in children. Unique molecular identifiers were used in preparing the TCRbeta library. TCRdb called the PCR reads again in MiXCR, with one record for every CDR3 protein. The sample carries approximately 270,000 distinct CDR3 sequences, almost 10% recorded once. Sample: PBMCs from the stem cell graft donor, taken from the stem cell graft. All receptors derive from a human donor who donated a stem cell graft to a child with SCID.

This sequence joins TRBV6-1 and TRBJ2-1, with D maybe TRBD2 (6 bases). With 7 bases removed from V and 4 bases from J, the gap between germline ends came to 17 bases. The CDR3 loop spans 15 amino acids. Germline V lookup: CDR1 MNHNS, CDR2 SASEGT. CDR3: CASIGTLAGYNEQFF. DNA of the CDR3: TGTGCCAGCATTGGGACTTTGGCGGGATACAATGAGCAGTTCTTC.

This chain joins TRBV6-5 and TRBJ1-1, with D tentatively TRBD1 (5 bases). Germline CDR1 is MNHEY and CDR2 is SVGAGI. Trimming shortened V by 0 bases and J by 6 bases, and 11 bases separated the two germline ends. The CDR3 contains 14 residues. DNA of the CDR3: TGTGCCAGCAGTTACTCCAGGCAACAGGCTGAAGCTTTCTTT. It codes for CASSYSRQQAEAFF.

This clonotype occurred a few times. The chain combines TRBV12-3 or TRBV12-4 with TRBJ1-1; D not certain. The CDR3 runs 13 residues. The V and J ends lost 5 bases and 8 bases respectively, with 15 bases between them. The CDR3 protein is CASSRGPPREAFF. The CDR3, as DNA: TGTGCCAGCAGTCGAGGGCCACCCAGGGAAGCTTTCTTT.

This rearrangement joins TRBV3-1 to TRBJ1-1; D is undetermined. Germline CDR1 reads LGHDT; CDR2 reads YNNKEL (reference sequence). The CDR3 loop spans 13 amino acids. V gave up 1 base and J gave up 4 bases, with 7 bases separating them. The CDR3 sequence: CASSQGAGTEAFF. The DNA for the CDR3 is TGTGCCAGCAGCCAAGGGGCCGGCACTGAAGCTTTCTTT.

This clonotype was counted ten times or more. The chain is built from TRBV18 and TRBJ2-1; the D gene is possibly TRBD1 (6 bases). Germline-derived CDR1 and CDR2 are KGHSH and LQKENI. CDR3 length: 14 amino acids. V lost 5 bases to trimming and J lost 7 bases, with 15 bases between them. In DNA form, the CDR3 reads TGTGCCAGCTCAATGTTGGGGGCGGAGAATGAGCAGTTCTTC. This gives the protein CASSMLGAENEQFF. The variable domain in full, completed from reference TRBV18 and TRBJ2-1, reads NAGVMQNPRHLVRRRGQEARLRCSPMKGHSHVYWYRQLPEEGLKFMVYLQKENIIDESGMPKERFSAEFPKEGPSILRIQQVVRGDSAAYFCASSMLGAENEQFFGPGTRLTVL.

This chain links TRBV25-1 with TRBJ1-2; 7 bases fit TRBD1. With 7 bases clipped from V and 5 bases from J, the junction kept 7 bases outside the gene matches. The CDR3 has 13 residues. Germline-derived CDR1 and CDR2 are MGHDK and SYGVNS. The CDR3 nucleotides are TGTGCCAGCAAACTATCAGGGGGATATGGCTACACCTTC. Residues: CASKLSGGYGYTF.

This clonotype occurred many times. This chain uses TRBV5-1 with TRBJ1-1; no clear D gene. CDR1 and CDR2 from the germline V gene are SGHRS and YFSETQ. The CDR3 has 15 amino acids. V was trimmed by 0 bases and J by 4 bases, leaving 13 bases between them. CDR3 bases: TGCGCCAGCAGCTTGGTCCCGGGTTTTAGCACTGAAGCTTTCTTT. Amino acids: CASSLVPGFSTEAFF. Looking up the rest from reference TRBV5-1 and TRBJ1-1 gives the full variable domain: KAGVTQTPRYLIKTRGQQVTLSCSPISGHRSVSWYQQTPGQGLQFLFEYFSETQRNKGNFPGRFSGRQFSNSRSEMNVSTLELGDSALYLCASSLVPGFSTEAFFGQGTRLTVV.

The J gene is TRBJ2-3, the V gene TRBV19; perhaps D is TRBD1 or TRBD2 (5 bases each). Germline V gene data show CDR1 as LNHDA and CDR2 as SQIVND (reference sequence). There are 14 residues in the CDR3. Trimming pared 5 bases from V and 3 bases from J, leaving 12 bases between. The CDR3 sequence is CASSSRGVTDTQYF. The CDR3 nucleotides read TGTGCCAGTAGTTCTAGGGGAGTGACAGATACGCAGTATTTT.

This clonotype was counted a few times. The chain recombines TRBV5-1 with TRBJ1-5, with 8 bases that match TRBD1. The CDR3 totals 14 residues. The junction had 7 bases not matched to a gene; V was cut back by 4 bases and J by 7 bases. The V gene's germline CDR1 is SGHRS and CDR2 YFSETQ. The CDR3 bases are TGCGCCAGCAGCCCAGGGGGCGCAGGACAGCCCCAGCATTTT. Amino acids: CASSPGGAGQPQHF. Full variable domain (remainder filled in from reference TRBV5-1 and TRBJ1-5): KAGVTQTPRYLIKTRGQQVTLSCSPISGHRSVSWYQQTPGQGLQFLFEYFSETQRNKGNFPGRFSGRQFSNSRSEMNVSTLELGDSALYLCASSPGGAGQPQHFGDGTRLSIL.

The chain recombines TRBV7-6 with TRBJ1-2, with 7 bases aligning to TRBD1. The CDR3 sequence is 13 residues long. The germline V gene has CDR1 SGHVS and CDR2 FNYEAQ. After removal of 5 bases from V and 4 bases from J, the junction contained 4 bases not matched to a gene. The DNA of the CDR3 is TGTGCCAGCAGCGAGGGACAGACCTATGGCTACACCTTC. Amino acid sequence: CASSEGQTYGYTF. Using reference TRBV7-6 and TRBJ1-2 for the parts outside the CDR3, the full variable domain is GAGVSQSPRYKVTKRGQDVALRCDPISGHVSLYWYRQALGQGPEFLTYFNYEAQQDKSGLPNDRFSAERPEGSISTLTIQRTEQRDSAMYRCASSEGQTYGYTFGSGTRLTVV.

A note on this clonotype: One end of the junction varies from germline; a read error may be responsible. The chain links TRBV6-2 or TRBV6-3 to TRBJ1-2; 7 bases line up with TRBD1. The CDR3 consists of 15 residues. The V gene's germline CDR1 is MNHEY and CDR2 SVGEGT. CDR3 DNA: TGTGCCAGCAGCTACTCTCTCCAGGGGGTCCATGGCTACACCTTC. Protein product: CASSYSLQGVHGYTF.

The J gene is TRBJ2-1, the V gene TRBV12-3 or TRBV12-4; D perhaps matches TRBD2 (5 bases). The germline V and J ends were trimmed by 4 bases and 5 bases, with 12 bases remaining between them. The CDR3 spans 14 residues. CDR3 in amino acids: CASSYGVGNNEQFF. CDR3 sequence (DNA): TGTGCCAGCAGTTACGGGGTAGGGAACAATGAGCAGTTCTTC.

This clonotype appeared a few times. The genes are TRBV5-1 and TRBJ1-5, with 7 bases aligning to TRBD1. From germline, CDR1 is SGHRS and CDR2 YFSETQ. Trimming at V came to 5 bases and at J to 1 base, leaving 6 bases not matched to a gene. The CDR3 runs to 15 residues. CDR3 nucleotide sequence: TGCGCCAGCAGGGAGGGGGCAACGAGCAATCAGCCCCAGCATTTT. This translates into CASREGATSNQPQHF.